The rows below give T cell receptor beta chains drawn from one sample of a study of blood T cells in healthy people across ages. TCRdb itself ran the 5' RACE reads through MiXCR, one entry per CDR3 protein. The data show about a million distinct CDR3 sequences, under 40% seen once. Sequenced sample: blood. The origin of the receptors is a man aged 18 to 29 in good health. Each CDR3 is given with its conserved first and last residue. A D gene is named only where the DNA matches it firmly. Expanded clones are given a class, and other clones once, few, many or no size at all.

CDR3nt | CDR3aa | d_gene | v_gene | abundance | j_gene
TGTGCCAGCAGCTTAGATCCAGGGATCACAGATACGCAGTATTTT | CASSLDPGITDTQYF | - | TRBV11-2 | - | TRBJ2-3
TGCGCCAGCAGCCAAGGCCCCCTAAGTACCTACGAGCAGTACTTC | CASSQGPLSTYEQYF | - | TRBV4-1 | many | TRBJ2-7
TGCAGTGCCCGAATCCAGGCAGGCGAAGCTTTCTTT | CSARIQAGEAFF | - | TRBV20-1 | once | TRBJ1-1
TGTGCCAGCGAGACAGGGTCGACCTATAATTCACCCCTCCACTTT | CASETGSTYNSPLHF | TRBD1 | TRBV28 | few | TRBJ1-6
TGCAGTGCTATGGGGGGCTGGGGACCCGGGGAGCTGTTTTTT | CSAMGGWGPGELFF | - | TRBV20-1 | - | TRBJ2-2
TGTGCTAGTGGTTTCCAGAGGGGGTCCAAGGATCAAGCCTCTGGGGCCAACGTCCTGACTTTC | CASGFQRGSKDQASGANVLTF | - | TRBV12-5 | - | TRBJ2-6
TGCGCCAGCAGGTATGATAATGAGCAGTTCTTC | CASRYDNEQFF | - | TRBV5-1 | few | TRBJ2-1
TGTGCCATCAGTGACGGGACAGGGCTGTATGGCTACACCTTC | CAISDGTGLYGYTF | TRBD1 | TRBV10-3 | - | TRBJ1-2
TGTGCCATCAGTTCCGGGGGGGCTGCCTACAATGAGCAGTTCTTC | CAISSGGAAYNEQFF | TRBD2 | TRBV10-3 | - | TRBJ2-1
TGTGCCATCAGTGAAGGCCAGGGGATGAATCAGCCCCAGCATTTT | CAISEGQGMNQPQHF | - | TRBV10-3 | many | TRBJ1-5
TGTGCCAGCAGCAAGGGGAGAAGCTCGAACAATGAGCAGTTCTTC | CASSKGRSSNNEQFF | - | TRBV21-1 | few | TRBJ2-1
TGTGCCAGTATACGGGACTACCGCTCCTACGAGCAGTACTTC | CASIRDYRSYEQYF | TRBD2 | TRBV6-2/TRBV6-3 | few | TRBJ2-7
TGTGCCAGCAGCAGTCTCAACGAGCAGTACTTC | CASSSLNEQYF | - | TRBV27 | many | TRBJ2-7
TGTGCCAGCAGTTACGGTCGGGGGTGGGACGGCTACACCTTC | CASSYGRGWDGYTF | - | TRBV6-5 | - | TRBJ1-2
TGCAGTGCTAGAGTCCAGGAACTAGCGGAGGGGGAGCAGTTCTTC | CSARVQELAEGEQFF | TRBD2 | TRBV20-1 | - | TRBJ2-1
TGTGCCAGCGGAGTTGTCAGGCGGCGGGGCTACACCTTC | CASGVVRRRGYTF | - | TRBV25-1 | - | TRBJ1-2
TGTGCCAGCAGTTTGCGGCACCTTAATGAAAAACTGTTTTTT | CASSLRHLNEKLFF | - | TRBV12-3/TRBV12-4 | - | TRBJ1-4
TGCAGTGCTAGTAACAGGGTCTATGGCTGCACCTTC | CSASNRVYGCTF | - | TRBV20-1 | - | TRBJ1-2